A single sample gave rise to the 21 T cell receptor beta chains below, sequenced in a study of identical twins. TCRdb re-called the 5' RACE reads through MiXCR, storing one row per CDR3 protein. This sample has roughly 280,000 distinct CDR3 sequences, with less than 9.5% found just once. These same data were also listed under a study on yellow fever vaccine responses in identical twins.

The sample taken for sequencing was CD8+ T cells sorted from blood. The source is a woman aged 18 to 35 in good health.

In this sample, this clonotype turned up many times. The CDR3 loop is CASSLRGLTYEQYF. The CDR3 DNA follows: TGTGCCAGCAGCTTAAGAGGCCTCACCTACGAGCAGTACTTC. The V gene is TRBV7-8, the J gene TRBJ2-7, with D uncertain. The CDR3 runs to 14 residues. Germline lookup yields CDR1 SGHVS and CDR2 FQNEAQ. The V and J ends lost 2 bases and 2 bases respectively, with 10 bases between them.

This clonotype was recorded at least ten times. V usage is TRBV12-3 or TRBV12-4 and J usage is TRBJ1-1; the D gene is possibly TRBD1 (5 bases). This CDR3 has 12 residues. Trimming cost V 7 bases and J 8 bases, with 14 bases left between them. In DNA form, the CDR3 reads TGTGCCAGCACCCCACGGGGGTTGGAAGCTTTCTTT. Its protein is CASTPRGLEAFF.

This clonotype turned up a few times. The chain couples TRBV6-5 to TRBJ2-6; no reliable D call. CDR1 MNHEY and CDR2 SVGAGI come from the germline V gene. This CDR3 has 15 amino acids. The V end lost 3 bases, the J end lost 0 bases, and 6 bases lay between the germline ends. CDR3 DNA: TGTGCCAGCAGTTATTTCACCTCTGGGGCCAACGTCCTGACTTTC. Its translation is CASSYFTSGANVLTF.

The V and J genes are TRBV11-1 and TRBJ2-2; the match to TRBD1 covers 8 bases. Unmatched junction bases numbered 15, after V lost 5 bases and J lost 4 bases. CDR1 and CDR2 from the germline V gene are SGHAT and FQDESV (reference sequence). The CDR3 runs to 18 residues. CDR3: CASSPDRGQGQLTGELFF. The CDR3 DNA is TGTGCCAGCAGCCCCGACCGAGGACAGGGACAACTCACCGGGGAGCTGTTTTTT.

The chain carries TRBV21-1 and TRBJ2-2; the table's D call, TRBD1, has no DNA check behind it. TRBV21-1 is a known pseudogene. The length of the CDR3 is 17 residues. The CDR3 region has the DNA TGTGCCAGCAGCAAAGAGGGGCCAGGGATAAACACCGGGGAGCTGTTTTTT. Translation: CASSKEGPGINTGELFF.

This clonotype was seen a few times. This chain joins TRBV24-1 and TRBJ1-5; perhaps TRBD1 as D (5 bases). CDR1 and CDR2 (germline): KGHDR, SFDVKD. V was trimmed by 4 bases and J by 11 bases, leaving 14 bases between them. This CDR3 region has 13 residues. The CDR3 loop reads CATSDPQGRTQHF. Here the CDR3 DNA reads TGTGCCACCAGTGACCCGCAGGGTCGGACCCAGCATTTT.

There are many counts of this clonotype. This chain links TRBV14 with TRBJ2-1; maybe TRBD2 (5 bases). The CDR3 length is 13 residues. The germline CDR1 and CDR2 sequences are SGHDN and FVKESK. V was cut by 10 bases and J by 6 bases, with 16 bases left in between. The CDR3 DNA follows: TGTGCCACCTCTTGGGGTGCGGGCAATGAGCAGTTCTTC. Its translation is CATSWGAGNEQFF.

This clonotype was seen at least ten times. A read error may produce the germline difference seen at one junction end. This chain links TRBV24-1 with TRBJ2-7; D perhaps matches TRBD2 (6 bases). Per the germline V gene, CDR1 is KGHDR and CDR2 is SFDVKD. This CDR3 region has 15 residues. The CDR3 nucleotides are TGTGCCACTAGTGGACCGCGGGGCGGCGGCTACGAGCAGTACTTC. It specifies CATSGPRGGGYEQYF.

This clonotype was observed at least ten times. The chain carries TRBV5-1 and TRBJ2-5; 7 nucleotides line up with TRBD2. CDR1 and CDR2 (germline): SGHRS, YFSETQ. J was trimmed by 5 bases and V by 6 bases; bases with no gene match: 13. This CDR3 comprises 15 residues. This CDR3 is CASNPAGDRGETQYF. CDR3 DNA sequence: TGCGCCAGCAACCCGGCGGGAGATCGTGGGGAGACCCAGTACTTC.

To note about this clonotype: This may arise from a read error, as a much more abundant clone is one base away. The chain uses TRBV29-1 and TRBJ2-7; no firm D call. The CDR3 loop spans 13 amino acids. Germline V gives CDR1 SQVTM, CDR2 ANQGSEA. The CDR3 spells CSVVDGNSCEQYF. In DNA form, the CDR3 reads TGCAGCGTTGTGGACGGTAACTCCTGCGAGCAGTACTTC.

This clonotype was seen a few times. The V gene is TRBV7-9, the J gene TRBJ2-1; 11 bases are shared with TRBD2. Germline CDR1 and CDR2: SEHNR and FQNEAQ (reference sequence). CDR3 length: 16 residues. The V gene end was trimmed by 6 bases and the J gene end by 3 bases; junction bases not matched to a gene: 7. CDR3 amino acids: CASRGGLAESYNEQFF. The CDR3 DNA follows: TGTGCCAGCAGAGGGGGACTAGCGGAAAGCTACAATGAGCAGTTCTTC. Based on the CDR3 plus reference TRBV7-9 and TRBJ2-1, the full variable domain is DTGVSQNPRHKITKRGQNVTFRCDPISEHNRLYWYRQTLGQGPEFLTYFQNEAQLEKSRLLSDRFSAERPKGSFSTLEIQRTEQGDSAMYLCASRGGLAESYNEQFFGPGTRLTVL.

This clonotype was seen at least ten times. The gene calls are TRBV5-1 and TRBJ2-7; tentatively, D is TRBD1 or TRBD2 (6 bases each). Trimming removed 0 bases from V and 4 bases from J, with 14 bases in between. The germline gives CDR1 SGHRS, CDR2 YFSETQ. The CDR3 sequence is 15 residues long. The CDR3 loop reads CASSLEGGVVYEQYF. CDR3 DNA: TGCGCCAGCAGCTTGGAGGGGGGAGTCGTGTACGAGCAGTACTTC.

This clonotype was seen ten or more times. This chain uses TRBV4-2 with TRBJ2-3, with D uncertain. Germline V gives CDR1 LGHNA, CDR2 YNFKEQ. The CDR3 contains 13 residues. The V gene lost 1 base and the J gene lost 3 bases, with 5 bases spanning the gap. In nucleotides, the CDR3 is TGTGCCAGCAGCCAAGTGGGAACAGATACGCAGTATTTT. This gives the protein CASSQVGTDTQYF.

This clonotype was seen repeatedly, ten times or more. The V and J genes are TRBV21-1 and TRBJ1-1. TRBV21-1 is a documented pseudogene. CDR3 length: 11 amino acids. The CDR3 sequence is CASSTYTEAFF. The CDR3 DNA reads as TGTGCCAGCAGCACCTACACTGAAGCTTTCTTT.

This clonotype has more than one count but fewer than ten. V and J are TRBV6-1 and TRBJ2-3; 8 nucleotides line up with TRBD2. Germline CDR1 is MNHNS and CDR2 is SASEGT. The trim removed 8 bases at V and 1 base at J, leaving 5 bases unmatched. This CDR3 is built from 14 residues. The CDR3 sequence: CASAPLAGTDTQYF. CDR3 sequence (DNA): TGTGCCAGCGCCCCACTAGCGGGCACAGATACGCAGTATTTT.

This clonotype was detected a few times. The chain uses TRBV7-9 and TRBJ2-1, with 9 bases fitting TRBD2. This CDR3 is built from 14 residues. Per the germline V gene, CDR1 is SEHNR and CDR2 is FQNEAQ (reference sequence). The V and J ends lost 4 bases and 12 bases, in that order; junction bases with no gene match: 10. The CDR3 nucleotides are TGTGCCAGCAGCTCAGGACTAGCGACTAATTGGCAGTTCTTC. Protein sequence: CASSSGLATNWQFF.

This clonotype was picked up a small number of times. This rearrangement joins TRBV4-3 to TRBJ2-5, with D possibly matching TRBD1 (5 bases). Per the germline V gene, CDR1 is LGHNA and CDR2 is YSLEER. V lost 3 bases, J lost 2 bases, and 7 bases lay in between. The CDR3 covers 13 residues. The CDR3 is CASSHDSQETQYF. In DNA form, the CDR3 reads TGCGCCAGCAGCCATGACAGTCAAGAGACCCAGTACTTC.

This clonotype has more than one count but fewer than ten. This rearrangement joins TRBV9 to TRBJ1-6; 8 bases are a match to TRBD1. After removal of 7 bases from V and 7 bases from J, the junction contained 7 bases not matched to a gene. Germline CDR1 is SGDLS and CDR2 is YYNGEE. There are 14 residues in the CDR3. In DNA, the CDR3 is TGTGCCAGCGCGGGGACAGGACTAAATTCACCCCTCCACTTT. It specifies CASAGTGLNSPLHF.

The J gene is TRBJ1-5, the V gene TRBV6-2 or TRBV6-3; D is possibly TRBD1 (5 bases). Looked up from germline, CDR1 is MNHEY and CDR2 is SVGEGT. Trimming removed 2 bases at V and 4 bases at J, with 12 bases between. The CDR3 covers 15 residues. The CDR3 sequence is CASSYKQGLNQPQHF. The DNA for the CDR3 is TGTGCCAGCAGTTACAAGCAGGGCCTTAATCAGCCCCAGCATTTT.

This clonotype was counted only a few times. The gene calls are TRBV9 and TRBJ2-2, with a weak D call TRBD1 (5 bases). Germline V gene lookup returns CDR1 SGDLS and CDR2 YYNGEE. The length of the CDR3 is 15 residues. Trimming shortened V by 0 bases and J by 4 bases, and 10 bases separated the two germline ends. For the CDR3, the DNA is TGTGCCAGCAGCGTAGAGGGGTGGAGCACCGGGGAGCTGTTTTTT. Its translation: CASSVEGWSTGELFF.

This clonotype occurred many times. The chain uses TRBV10-3 and TRBJ2-3; D is unclear. The V gene's germline CDR1 is ENHRY and CDR2 SYGVKD. The CDR3 runs 13 residues. Trimming removed 5 bases from V and 0 bases from J, with 6 bases in between. The CDR3 DNA follows: TGTGCCATCAGTTCTAAGAGCACAGATACGCAGTATTTT. Its protein is CAISSKSTDTQYF.